This TCR beta chain was captured by sequencing in a study of post-analysis software for immune sequencing data. Study results and caveats: In multiple sclerosis, normalized Chao1 diversity was significantly below that of controls. The study found TRBV5-6, TRBV5-1 and TRBV20-1 among about five TRBV segments more frequent in patients than controls. F measure showed strong co-clustering of same-batch samples.

Looked up from germline, CDR1 is SGHDN and CDR2 is FVKESK. The CDR3 length is 15 residues. V was pared by 1 base and J by 9 bases, with 11 bases of the junction left unmatched. As regards this clonotype: As yet, its antigen is unknown.

The library was made from cDNA and included unique molecular identifiers. Input amounts of about 0.85 to 10 million T cells were used. These gave about 500,000 cDNA molecules, so each molecule approximated one T cell. MiXCR was run by TCRdb on the PCR reads, yielding one entry per CDR3 protein. The sample holds about 460,000 distinct CDR3 sequences; around 40% are singletons and the top ten take about 12%. Material for sequencing was blood. The rearrangement links TRBV14 to TRBJ1-1, with 7 positions matching TRBD1. The clonotype was recovered from a girl under 18 with multiple sclerosis. The DNA for the CDR3 is TGTGCCAGCAGCCAAGCTGGGACAGCAGAGCTCAAAGCTTTCTTT. Its protein is CASSQAGTAELKAFF.